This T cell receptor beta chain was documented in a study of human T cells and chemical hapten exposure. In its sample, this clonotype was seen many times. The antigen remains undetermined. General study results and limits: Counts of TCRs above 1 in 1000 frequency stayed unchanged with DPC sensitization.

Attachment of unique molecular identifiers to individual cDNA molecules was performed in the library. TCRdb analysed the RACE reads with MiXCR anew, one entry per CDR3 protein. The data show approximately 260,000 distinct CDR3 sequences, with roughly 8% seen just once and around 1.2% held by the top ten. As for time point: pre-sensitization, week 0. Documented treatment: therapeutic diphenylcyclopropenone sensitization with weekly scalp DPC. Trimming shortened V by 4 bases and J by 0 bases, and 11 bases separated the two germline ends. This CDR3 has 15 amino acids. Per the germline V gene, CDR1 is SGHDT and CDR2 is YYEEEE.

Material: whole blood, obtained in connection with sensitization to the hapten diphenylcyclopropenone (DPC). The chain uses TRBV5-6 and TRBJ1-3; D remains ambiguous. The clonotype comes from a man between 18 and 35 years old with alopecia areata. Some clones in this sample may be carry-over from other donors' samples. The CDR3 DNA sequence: TGTGCCAGCAGCCCGCGGACCCTCTCTGGAAACACCATATATTTT. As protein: CASSPRTLSGNTIYF.